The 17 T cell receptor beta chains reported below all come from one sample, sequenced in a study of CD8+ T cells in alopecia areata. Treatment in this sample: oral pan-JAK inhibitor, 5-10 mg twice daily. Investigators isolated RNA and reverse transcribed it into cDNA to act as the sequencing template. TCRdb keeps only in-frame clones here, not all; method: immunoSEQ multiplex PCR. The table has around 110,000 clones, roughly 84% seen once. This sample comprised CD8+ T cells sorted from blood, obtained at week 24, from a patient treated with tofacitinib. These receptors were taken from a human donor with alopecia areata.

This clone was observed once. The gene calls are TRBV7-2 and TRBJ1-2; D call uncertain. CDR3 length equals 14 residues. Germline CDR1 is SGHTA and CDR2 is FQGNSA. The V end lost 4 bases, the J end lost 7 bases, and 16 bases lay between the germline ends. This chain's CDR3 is CASSYSPPGGGYTF. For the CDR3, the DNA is TGTGCCAGCAGCTACTCTCCCCCAGGTGGTGGCTACACCTTC.

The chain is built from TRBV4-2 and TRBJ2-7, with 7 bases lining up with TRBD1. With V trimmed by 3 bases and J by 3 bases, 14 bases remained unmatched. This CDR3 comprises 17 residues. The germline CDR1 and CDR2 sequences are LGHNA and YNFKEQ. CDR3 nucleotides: TGTGCCAGCAGCCAGGGTCCCGGGACAGAAAACTTCTACGAGCAGTACTTC. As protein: CASSQGPGTENFYEQYF.

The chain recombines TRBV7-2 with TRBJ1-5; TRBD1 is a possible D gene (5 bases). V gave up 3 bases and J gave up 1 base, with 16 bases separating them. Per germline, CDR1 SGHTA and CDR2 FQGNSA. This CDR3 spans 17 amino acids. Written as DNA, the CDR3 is TGTGCCAGCAGCTTGGTCCCCGCGGGGGTAAGCAATCAGCCCCAGCATTTT. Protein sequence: CASSLVPAGVSNQPQHF.

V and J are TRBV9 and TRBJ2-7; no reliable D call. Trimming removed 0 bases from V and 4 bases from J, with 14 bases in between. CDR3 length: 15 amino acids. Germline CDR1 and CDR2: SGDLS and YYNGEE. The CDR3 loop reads CASSVVETPIYEQYF. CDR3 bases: TGTGCCAGCAGCGTAGTCGAGACCCCAATTTACGAGCAGTACTTC.

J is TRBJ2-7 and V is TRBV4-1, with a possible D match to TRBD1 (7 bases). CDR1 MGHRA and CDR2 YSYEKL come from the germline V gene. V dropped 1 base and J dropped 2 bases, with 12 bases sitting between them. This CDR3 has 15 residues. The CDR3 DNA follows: TGCGCCAGCAGCCAAGGAGGCAGGGGGGCCTACGAGCAGTACTTC. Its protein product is CASSQGGRGAYEQYF.

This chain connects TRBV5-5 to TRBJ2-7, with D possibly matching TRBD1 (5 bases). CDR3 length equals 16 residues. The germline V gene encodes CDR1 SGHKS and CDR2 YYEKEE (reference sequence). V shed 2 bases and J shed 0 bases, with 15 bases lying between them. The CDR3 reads CASSFYRQPLSYEQYF. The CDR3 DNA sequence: TGTGCCAGCAGCTTCTACAGGCAGCCACTCTCCTACGAGCAGTACTTC.

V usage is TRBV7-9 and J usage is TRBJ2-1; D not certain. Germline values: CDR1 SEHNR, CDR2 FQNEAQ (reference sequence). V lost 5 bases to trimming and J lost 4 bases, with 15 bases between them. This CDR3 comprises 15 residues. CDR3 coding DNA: TGTGCCAGCAGCCCAAAGGATTCCCGTTACAATGAGCAGTTCTTC. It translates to CASSPKDSRYNEQFF.

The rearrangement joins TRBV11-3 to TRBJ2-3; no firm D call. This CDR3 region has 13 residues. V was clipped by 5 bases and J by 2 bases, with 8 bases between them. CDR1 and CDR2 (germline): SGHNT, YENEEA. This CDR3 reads CASSPSPTDTQYF. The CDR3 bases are TGTGCCAGCAGCCCGTCGCCCACAGATACGCAGTATTTT.

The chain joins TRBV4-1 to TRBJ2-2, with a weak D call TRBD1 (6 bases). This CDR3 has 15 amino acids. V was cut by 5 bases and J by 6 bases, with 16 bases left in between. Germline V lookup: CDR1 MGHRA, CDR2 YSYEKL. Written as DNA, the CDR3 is TGCGCCAGCAGCGACCGACAGGCTGGGTCCGGGGAGCTGTTTTTT. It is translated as CASSDRQAGSGELFF.

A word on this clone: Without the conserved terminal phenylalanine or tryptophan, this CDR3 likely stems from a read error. The CDR3 reads CASSPDSFSYEQYL. CDR3 in DNA: TGTGCCAGCAGTCCGGACAGCTTCTCCTACGAGCAGTACCTC. The V call is TRBV27, the J call TRBJ2-7, with D possibly matching TRBD1 (6 bases). The germline V gene encodes CDR1 MNHEY and CDR2 SMNVEV (reference sequence). Trimming took 5 bases from V and 0 from J, leaving 11 bases between them. CDR3 length equals 14 residues.

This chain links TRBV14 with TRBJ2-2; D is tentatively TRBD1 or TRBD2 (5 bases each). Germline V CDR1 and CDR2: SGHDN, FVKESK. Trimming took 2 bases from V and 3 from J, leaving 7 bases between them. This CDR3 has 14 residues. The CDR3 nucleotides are TGTGCCAGCAGCCAACTGGGGGACACCGGGGAGCTGTTTTTT. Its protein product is CASSQLGDTGELFF.

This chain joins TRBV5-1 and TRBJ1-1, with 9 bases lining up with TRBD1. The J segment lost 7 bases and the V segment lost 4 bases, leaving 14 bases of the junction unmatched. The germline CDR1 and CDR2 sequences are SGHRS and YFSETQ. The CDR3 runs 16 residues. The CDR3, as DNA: TGCGCCAGCAGCCACCGAGGACAGGGGAGGTTAGATGAAGCTTTCTTT. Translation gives CASSHRGQGRLDEAFF.

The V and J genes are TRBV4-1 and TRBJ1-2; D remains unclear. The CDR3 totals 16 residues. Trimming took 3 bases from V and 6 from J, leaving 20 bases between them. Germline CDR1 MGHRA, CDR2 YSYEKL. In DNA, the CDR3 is TGCGCCAGCAGCCAGGCGGACGGAAGAAGTCGGGATGGCTACACCTTC. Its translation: CASSQADGRSRDGYTF.

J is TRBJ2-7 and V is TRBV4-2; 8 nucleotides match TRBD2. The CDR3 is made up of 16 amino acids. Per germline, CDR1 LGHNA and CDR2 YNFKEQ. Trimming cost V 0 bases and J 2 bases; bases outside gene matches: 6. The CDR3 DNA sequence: TGTGCCAGCAGCCAAGAGGCGGCGGGGGGCCCCTACGAGCAGTACTTC. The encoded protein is CASSQEAAGGPYEQYF.

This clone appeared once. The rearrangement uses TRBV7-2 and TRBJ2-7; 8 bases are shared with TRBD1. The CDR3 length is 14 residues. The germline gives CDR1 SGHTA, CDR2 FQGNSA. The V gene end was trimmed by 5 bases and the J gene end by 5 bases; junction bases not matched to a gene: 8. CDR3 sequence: CASSPTGAPNEQYF. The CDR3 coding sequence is TGTGCCAGCAGCCCGACAGGGGCGCCGAACGAGCAGTACTTC.

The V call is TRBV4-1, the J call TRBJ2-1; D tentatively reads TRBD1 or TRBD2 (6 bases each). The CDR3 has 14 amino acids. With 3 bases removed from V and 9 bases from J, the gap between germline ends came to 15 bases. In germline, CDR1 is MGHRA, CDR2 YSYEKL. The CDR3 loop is CASSQGSGAGEQFF. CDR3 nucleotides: TGCGCCAGCAGCCAGGGGTCGGGGGCAGGTGAGCAGTTCTTC.

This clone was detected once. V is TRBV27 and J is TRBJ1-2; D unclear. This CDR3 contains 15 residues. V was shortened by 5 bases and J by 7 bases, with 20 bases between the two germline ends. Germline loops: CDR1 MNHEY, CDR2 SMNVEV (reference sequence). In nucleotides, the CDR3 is TGTGCCAGCAGTGCCAACAACGAGGGTAGCTCTGGCTACACCTTC. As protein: CASSANNEGSSGYTF.